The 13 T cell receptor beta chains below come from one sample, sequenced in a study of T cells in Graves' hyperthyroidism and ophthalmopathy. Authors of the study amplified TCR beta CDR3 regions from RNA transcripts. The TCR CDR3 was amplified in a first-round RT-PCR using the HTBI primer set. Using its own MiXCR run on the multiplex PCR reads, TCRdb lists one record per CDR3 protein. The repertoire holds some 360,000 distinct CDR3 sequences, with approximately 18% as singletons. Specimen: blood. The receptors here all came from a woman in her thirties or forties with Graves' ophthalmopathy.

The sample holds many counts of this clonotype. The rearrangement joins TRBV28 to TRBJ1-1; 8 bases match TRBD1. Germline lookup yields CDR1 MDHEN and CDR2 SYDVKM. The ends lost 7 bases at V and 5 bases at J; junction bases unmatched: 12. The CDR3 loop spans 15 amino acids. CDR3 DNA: TGTGCCAGCACCCCCACCAGGGGGCTAGGGACTGAAGCTTTCTTT. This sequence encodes CASTPTRGLGTEAFF.

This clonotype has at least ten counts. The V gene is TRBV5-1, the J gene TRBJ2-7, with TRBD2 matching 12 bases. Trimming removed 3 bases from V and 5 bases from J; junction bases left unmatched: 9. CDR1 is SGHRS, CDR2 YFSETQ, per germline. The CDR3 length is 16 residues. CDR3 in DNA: TGCGCCAGCAGCTCCCCTAGCGGGAGGGCCCTCAACGAGCAGTACTTC. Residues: CASSSPSGRALNEQYF.

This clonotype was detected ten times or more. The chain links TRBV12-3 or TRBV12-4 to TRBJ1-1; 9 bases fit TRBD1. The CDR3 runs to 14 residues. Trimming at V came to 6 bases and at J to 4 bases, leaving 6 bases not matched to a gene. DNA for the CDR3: TGTGCCAGCAGGACCGGGACAGGGTTCACTGAAGCTTTCTTT. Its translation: CASRTGTGFTEAFF.

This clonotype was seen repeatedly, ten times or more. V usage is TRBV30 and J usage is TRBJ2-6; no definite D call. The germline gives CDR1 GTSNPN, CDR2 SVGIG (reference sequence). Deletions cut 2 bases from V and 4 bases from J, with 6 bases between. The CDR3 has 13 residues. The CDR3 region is CAWSHSGANVLTF. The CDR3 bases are TGTGCCTGGAGTCATTCAGGGGCCAACGTCCTGACTTTC. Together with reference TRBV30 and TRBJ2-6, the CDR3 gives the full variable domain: SQTIHQWPATLVQPVGSPLSLECTVEGTSNPNLYWYRQAAGRGLQLLFYSVGIGQISSEVPQNLSASRPQDRQFILSSKKLLLSDSGFYLCAWSHSGANVLTFGAGSRLTVL.

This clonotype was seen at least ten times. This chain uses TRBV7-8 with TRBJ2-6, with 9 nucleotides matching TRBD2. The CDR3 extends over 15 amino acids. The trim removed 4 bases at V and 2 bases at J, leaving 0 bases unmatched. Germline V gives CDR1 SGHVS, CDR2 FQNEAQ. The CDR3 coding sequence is TGTGCCAGCAGCTCTAGCGGGGCTGGGGCCAACGTCCTGACTTTC. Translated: CASSSSGAGANVLTF.

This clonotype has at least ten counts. The CDR3 spells CASSLSGSSHGYTF. The CDR3, as DNA: TGTGCCAGCAGTTTATCGGGCAGCTCCCATGGCTACACCTTC. The J gene is TRBJ1-2, the V gene TRBV28; no firm D call. Per germline, CDR1 MDHEN and CDR2 SYDVKM. Between the trimmed V and J ends, which lost 1 base and 6 bases, there was a span of 12 bases. There are 14 residues in the CDR3.

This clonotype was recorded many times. The CDR3 sequence: CASGAGPPRYGYTF. For the CDR3, the DNA is TGTGCCAGCGGGGCAGGGCCACCGCGCTATGGCTACACCTTC. The chain has TRBV6-4 and TRBJ1-2, with D perhaps matching TRBD1 (5 bases). The V end was cut by 8 bases, the J end by 4 bases, with 17 bases between. Germline assignment: CDR1 MRHNA and CDR2 SNTAGT. CDR3 length equals 14 residues.

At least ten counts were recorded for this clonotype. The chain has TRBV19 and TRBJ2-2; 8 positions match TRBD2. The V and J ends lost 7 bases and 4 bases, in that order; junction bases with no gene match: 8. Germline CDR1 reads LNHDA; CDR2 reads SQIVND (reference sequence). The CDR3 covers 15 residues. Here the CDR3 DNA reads TGTGCCAGTACGCTAAGCGGGGGAGGCACCGGGGAGCTGTTTTTT. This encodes CASTLSGGGTGELFF.

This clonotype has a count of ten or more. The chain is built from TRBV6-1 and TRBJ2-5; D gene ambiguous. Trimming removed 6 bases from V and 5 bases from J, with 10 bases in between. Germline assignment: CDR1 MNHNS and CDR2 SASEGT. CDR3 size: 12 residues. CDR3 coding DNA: TGTGCCAGCAGGCTTTATACGGAGACCCAGTACTTC. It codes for CASRLYTETQYF.

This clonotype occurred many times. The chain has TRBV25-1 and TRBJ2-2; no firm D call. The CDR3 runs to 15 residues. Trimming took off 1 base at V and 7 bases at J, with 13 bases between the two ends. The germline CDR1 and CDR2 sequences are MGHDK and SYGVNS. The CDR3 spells CASSELRFGGGELFF. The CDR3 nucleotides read TGTGCCAGCAGTGAATTGAGGTTTGGTGGCGGGGAGCTGTTTTTT.

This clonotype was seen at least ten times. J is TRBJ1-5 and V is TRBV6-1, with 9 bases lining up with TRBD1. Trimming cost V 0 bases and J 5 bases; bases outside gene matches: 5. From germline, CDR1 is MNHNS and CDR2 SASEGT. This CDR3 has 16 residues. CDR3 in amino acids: CASSEAGTGIHQPQHF. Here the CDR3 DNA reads TGTGCCAGCAGTGAAGCAGGGACAGGGATCCATCAGCCCCAGCATTTT.

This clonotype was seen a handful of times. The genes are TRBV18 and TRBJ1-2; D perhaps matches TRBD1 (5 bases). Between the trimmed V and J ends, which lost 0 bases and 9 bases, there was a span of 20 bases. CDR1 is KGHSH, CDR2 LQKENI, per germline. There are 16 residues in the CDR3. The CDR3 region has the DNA TGTGCCAGCTCACCACCGACGCGGCTCCGAGGGACTAGCTACACCTTC. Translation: CASSPPTRLRGTSYTF.

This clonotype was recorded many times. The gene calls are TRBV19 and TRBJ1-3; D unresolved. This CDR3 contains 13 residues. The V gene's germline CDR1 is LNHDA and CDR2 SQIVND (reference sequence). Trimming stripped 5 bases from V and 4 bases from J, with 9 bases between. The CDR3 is CASSATAGNTIYF. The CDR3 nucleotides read TGTGCCAGTAGTGCGACCGCCGGAAACACCATATATTTT.